A selection of T cell receptor beta chains follows, all from one sample in a study of blood T cell repertoires in COVID-19. The method was immunoSEQ multiplex PCR; TCRdb's version includes in-frame clones alone and lacks a portion of them. This repertoire shows fewer than 350,000 clones, around 85% found once; its top ten account for over 9.5%. Sequencing was carried out using peripheral blood. The receptors were sampled from a woman under 40 with COVID-19, enrolled during active disease. Each CDR3 is given with its conserved first and last residue. The D gene is left open where the match is weak. Size values are once, few and many counts, or a class for expanded clones, and some rows have none.

TRBV2,TRBJ2-1,.,TRBD1,14,CASSGTGSPPRQFF,TGTGCCAGCAGTGGGACAGGGAGCCCCCCACGGCAGTTCTTC
TRBV24-1,TRBJ2-2,.,TRBD1,17,CATSDLAGGFNTGELFF,TGTGCCACCAGTGATTTGGCAGGGGGCTTTAACACCGGGGAGCTGTTTTTT
TRBV6-1,TRBJ1-4,.,.,16,CASSVARGVDDEKLFF,TGTGCCAGCAGTGTAGCGCGGGGGGTTGATGATGAAAAACTGTTTTTT
TRBV6-7,TRBJ2-5,.,TRBD2,18,CASSYPGFSGAYQETQYF,TGTGCCAGCAGTTATCCCGGCTTTAGCGGGGCGTACCAAGAGACCCAGTACTTC
TRBV6-4,TRBJ2-7,.,.,16,CASSESPGLATYEQYF,TGTGCCAGCAGTGAATCCCCGGGACTCGCGACCTACGAGCAGTACTTC
TRBV10-3,TRBJ1-1,.,TRBD1,14,CAISLRGRDTEAFF,TGTGCCATCAGCCTCAGGGGGCGGGATACTGAAGCTTTCTTT
TRBV2,TRBJ2-7,.,TRBD2,15,CASRTSGGLSYEQYF,TGTGCCAGCAGGACTAGCGGGGGCCTCTCCTACGAGCAGTACTTC
TRBV7-2,TRBJ2-3,.,TRBD2,15,CASSILAGGPDTQYF,TGTGCCAGCAGCATACTAGCGGGGGGGCCAGATACGCAGTATTTT
TRBV4-1,TRBJ2-7,.,TRBD2,14,CASAPVRGDSEQYF,TGCGCCAGCGCCCCTGTGCGGGGGGACTCCGAGCAGTACTTC
TRBV24-1,TRBJ1-2,.,.,12,CATSGDDYGYTF,TGTGCCACCTCGGGGGACGACTATGGCTACACCTTC
TRBV11-2,TRBJ2-3,.,TRBD1,16,CASSARGTGGPDTQYF,TGTGCCAGCAGCGCGCGAGGGACAGGGGGCCCAGATACGCAGTATTTT
TRBV5-5,TRBJ1-2,.,TRBD1,14,CASSLAGAGGGYTF,TGTGCCAGCAGCTTGGCCGGGGCAGGGGGTGGCTACACCTTC
TRBV30,TRBJ2-3,.,.,16,CAWSVLVLVGTDTQYF,TGTGCCTGGAGTGTACTCGTTCTAGTCGGCACAGATACGCAGTATTTT
TRBV5-1,TRBJ1-1,.,.,15,CASSPRREANTEAFF,TGCGCCAGCAGCCCCCGTAGGGAGGCGAACACTGAAGCTTTCTTT
TRBV19,TRBJ2-3,.,.,10,CANLWQGGYF,TGTGCCAATCTGTGGCAGGGCGGATATTTT
TRBV4-1,TRBJ2-7,.,.,13,CASSQPGNYEQYF,TGCGCCAGCAGCCAACCCGGGAACTACGAGCAGTACTTC
TRBV19,TRBJ1-2,.,.,15,CASSISPEGRSGYTF,TGTGCCAGTAGTATCAGCCCCGAAGGGAGAAGCGGCTACACCTTC
TRBV11-2,TRBJ1-5,few,TRBD1,15,CASSPHQGQNQPQHF,TGTGCCAGCAGCCCCCACCAGGGACAGAATCAGCCCCAGCATTTT
TRBV5-1,TRBJ2-5,once,.,15,CASSSSGQKQETQYF,TGCGCCAGCAGCTCGTCCGGACAGAAACAAGAGACCCAGTACTTC
TRBV29-1,TRBJ2-3,.,.,14,CSVEGADSTDTQYF,TGCAGCGTTGAAGGGGCAGATTCCACAGATACGCAGTATTTT
TRBV11-2,TRBJ1-1,.,.,15,CASSPLGGSNTEAFF,TGTGCCAGCAGCCCCCTCGGCGGGTCGAACACTGAAGCTTTCTTT
TRBV7-9,TRBJ2-2,.,.,14,CASARGSNTGELFF,TGTGCCAGCGCGCGGGGTTCGAACACCGGGGAGCTGTTTTTT
TRBV3-1/TRBV3-2,TRBJ2-7,.,TRBD1,16,CASSHLGHRGFHEQYF,TGTGCCAGCAGCCACTTGGGACACAGGGGCTTCCACGAGCAGTACTTC
TRBV7-7,TRBJ2-2,.,TRBD1,14,CASSLGQGAGELFF,TGTGCCAGCAGCTTAGGGCAGGGGGCCGGGGAGCTGTTTTTT